Shown below are 7 T cell receptor beta chains from a single sample sequenced in a study of cytomegalovirus exposure and HLA in healthy donors. In the PCR, 60 Vbeta and 13 Jbeta primers were used. TCRdb's copy holds only in-frame clones and misses some; the assay was immunoSEQ multiplex PCR. The table lists over 110,000 clones, about 80% of them singletons. The source material was PBMCs. The receptors originated from a male donor in good health and CMV-seropositive.

The chain is built from TRBV10-1 and TRBJ1-5; no definite D call. Per germline, CDR1 WNHNN and CDR2 SYGVQD (reference sequence). The V end was cut by 0 bases, the J end by 9 bases, with 9 bases between. The CDR3 extends over 13 amino acids. This CDR3 is CASSESRGSPQHF. CDR3 DNA: TGCGCCAGCAGTGAGTCACGAGGGTCGCCCCAGCATTTT.

The rearrangement joins TRBV9 to TRBJ2-3; TRBD2 might be the D (5 bases). This CDR3 is 14 amino acids long. The V and J ends lost 0 bases and 2 bases respectively, with 7 bases between them. Germline V gives CDR1 SGDLS, CDR2 YYNGEE. The DNA for the CDR3 is TGTGCCAGCAGCGTAGCGGGGAACACAGATACGCAGTATTTT. Translating it yields CASSVAGNTDTQYF.

This chain uses TRBV9 with TRBJ2-5, with 11 bases lining up with TRBD2. The V gene end was trimmed by 3 bases and the J gene end by 0 bases; junction bases not matched to a gene: 7. The CDR3 loop spans 17 amino acids. The germline V gene has CDR1 SGDLS and CDR2 YYNGEE. CDR3 protein: CASSAPIAGGDQETQYF. In nucleotides, the CDR3 is TGTGCCAGCAGCGCGCCGATAGCGGGAGGGGACCAAGAGACCCAGTACTTC.

This rearrangement joins TRBV6-1 to TRBJ2-1, with 15 bases fitting TRBD2. The trim removed 0 bases at V and 1 base at J, leaving 10 bases unmatched. Per the germline V gene, CDR1 is MNHNS and CDR2 is SASEGT. CDR3 length: 21 amino acids. The CDR3 is CASSEASLRTSGGVSYNEQFF. The CDR3, as DNA: TGTGCCAGCAGTGAAGCATCCCTCAGGACTAGCGGGGGGGTTTCCTACAATGAGCAGTTCTTC.

V usage is TRBV29-1 and J usage is TRBJ2-2; 9 nucleotides line up with TRBD2. Germline V gene data show CDR1 as SQVTM and CDR2 as ANQGSEA. The CDR3 has 16 amino acids. After removal of 2 bases from V and 5 bases from J, the junction contained 9 bases not matched to a gene. CDR3 residues: CSVELARLAGTGELFF. The CDR3 coding sequence is TGCAGCGTTGAACTCGCTCGGCTAGCGGGAACCGGGGAGCTGTTTTTT.

V and J are TRBV9 and TRBJ1-1; 9 positions agree with TRBD1. Germline trimming cut 4 bases from V and 1 base from J; bases unmatched to any gene: 8. CDR3 length: 16 residues. CDR1 and CDR2 (germline): SGDLS, YYNGEE. The CDR3 DNA follows: TGTGCCAGCAGCTATGGGACAGGGCGAGAGAACACTGAAGCTTTCTTT. As protein: CASSYGTGRENTEAFF.

The chain combines TRBV9 with TRBJ2-1, with D perhaps TRBD1 (6 bases). This CDR3 spans 15 amino acids. Germline V lookup: CDR1 SGDLS, CDR2 YYNGEE. The ends were cut back, 4 bases at V and 4 bases at J, with 15 bases in the middle. The CDR3 reads CASSTYRDTYNEQFF. The CDR3 DNA is TGTGCCAGCAGCACTTACCGGGACACGTACAATGAGCAGTTCTTC.